The 20 T cell receptor beta chains presented below share a single source sample, sequenced in a study of T cells in localized non-small cell lung cancer. TCRdb's copy holds only in-frame clones and misses some; the assay was immunoSEQ multiplex PCR. The table includes about 33,000 clones, 70% to 90% detected once. The material sequenced was peripheral blood, taken before any cancer treatment. The source of these receptors is a male donor aged 60 or over with stage III lung adenocarcinoma.

The V gene is TRBV10-3, the J gene TRBJ1-1, with unresolved D. The CDR3 is 13 residues long. Looked up from germline, CDR1 is ENHRY and CDR2 is SYGVKD. Trimming left V 10 bases short and J 2 bases short, with 14 bases between. Here the CDR3 reads CATRMYLNTEAFF. The DNA for the CDR3 is TGTGCCACTCGGATGTACCTTAACACTGAAGCTTTCTTT.

J is TRBJ2-5 and V is TRBV11-2, with 10 bases aligning to TRBD2. Germline CDR1 and CDR2: SGHAT and FQNNGV. CDR3 length equals 16 residues. V lost 1 base and J lost 4; bases outside the gene matches: 6. CDR3 DNA: TGTGCCAGCAGCTTAGGGGGACTAGCGTTTTTAGAGACCCAGTACTTC. Its translation is CASSLGGLAFLETQYF.

This CDR3 reads CAWSVGWQGNTGELFF. Here the CDR3 DNA reads TGTGCCTGGAGTGTAGGGTGGCAGGGAAACACCGGGGAGCTGTTTTTT. The chain links TRBV30 to TRBJ2-2; D perhaps matches TRBD1 (5 bases). The CDR3 length is 16 residues. Germline loops: CDR1 GTSNPN, CDR2 SVGIG (reference sequence). V lost 0 bases and J 2 bases, leaving 13 bases between the germline ends.

The J gene is TRBJ1-5, the V gene TRBV9; tentative D call: TRBD1 (6 bases). Trimming took 4 bases from V and 2 from J, leaving 10 bases between them. The germline V gene encodes CDR1 SGDLS and CDR2 YYNGEE. There are 14 residues in the CDR3. The CDR3 spells CASSPGDGNQPQHF. CDR3 in DNA: TGTGCCAGCAGCCCAGGGGACGGCAATCAGCCCCAGCATTTT.

This clone appeared a single time. Other DNA sequences from this sample encode an identical CDR3 as well. The gene calls are TRBV6-4 and TRBJ1-5; the D gene is possibly TRBD1 (5 bases). The germline V gene has CDR1 MRHNA and CDR2 SNTAGT. V lost 5 bases and J lost 3, with 8 bases in between. CDR3 size: 13 residues. Here the CDR3 DNA reads TGTGCCAGCAGTTGGGACCTCAATCAGCCCCAGCATTTT. Its translation is CASSWDLNQPQHF.

The chain links TRBV4-1 to TRBJ2-1; 7 positions match TRBD2. From germline, CDR1 is MGHRA and CDR2 YSYEKL. The V gene end was trimmed by 1 base and the J gene end by 0 bases; junction bases not matched to a gene: 6. The CDR3 totals 17 residues. The CDR3 DNA sequence: TGCGCCAGCAGCCAAGGGCGGGGGATGAGCTCCTACAATGAGCAGTTCTTC. Translation: CASSQGRGMSSYNEQFF.

The chain is built from TRBV4-1 and TRBJ2-4; 9 nucleotides match TRBD2. The CDR3 is 20 amino acids. Germline CDR1 reads MGHRA; CDR2 reads YSYEKL. The ends lost 0 bases at V and 2 bases at J; junction bases unmatched: 14. The CDR3 is CASSQDLGYSGRGSKNIQYF. The CDR3 region has the DNA TGCGCCAGCAGCCAAGATCTAGGTTATAGCGGGAGAGGCTCCAAAAACATTCAGTACTTC.

This rearrangement joins TRBV5-4 to TRBJ2-2; 8 bases agree with TRBD1. The CDR3 spans 15 residues. The trim removed 6 bases at V and 6 bases at J, leaving 10 bases unmatched. CDR1 is SGHNT and CDR2 is YYREEE in the germline V gene (reference sequence). The CDR3 protein is CASTPGQGRAGELFF. Written as DNA, the CDR3 is TGTGCCAGCACCCCTGGACAGGGAAGGGCCGGGGAGCTGTTTTTT.

V and J are TRBV5-6 and TRBJ1-4, with 7 bases lining up with TRBD1. With 2 bases clipped from V and 12 bases from J, the junction kept 10 bases outside the gene matches. CDR1 SGHDT and CDR2 YYEEEE come from the germline V gene. CDR3 length equals 14 residues. CDR3 loop: CASSFRDSHRELFF. Written as DNA, the CDR3 is TGTGCCAGCAGCTTTCGGGACAGCCATAGGGAACTGTTTTTT.

This chain uses TRBV4-2 with TRBJ1-2; 9 nucleotides align to TRBD1. The ends lost 3 bases at V and 8 bases at J; junction bases unmatched: 13. The CDR3 has 16 amino acids. From germline, CDR1 is LGHNA and CDR2 YNFKEQ. The CDR3 here is CASSHSSRTGDNGYTF. Written as DNA, the CDR3 is TGTGCCAGCAGCCATTCTTCTCGGACAGGGGATAACGGCTACACCTTC.

This chain links TRBV19 with TRBJ2-4, with TRBD1 matching over 8 bases. CDR3 length: 13 residues. From germline, CDR1 is LNHDA and CDR2 SQIVND (reference sequence). Trimming took 4 bases from V and 7 from J; bases not matched to a gene: 3. Here the CDR3 DNA reads TGTGCCAGTAGTAGCCAGGGGGCCAACATTCAGTACTTC. It translates to CASSSQGANIQYF.

The J gene is TRBJ2-3, the V gene TRBV5-1; D is unresolved. The CDR3 runs to 15 residues. Looked up from germline, CDR1 is SGHRS and CDR2 is YFSETQ. The V and J ends lost 5 bases and 7 bases respectively, with 20 bases between them. CDR3 residues: CASSWSAVVGNTQYF. As DNA, the CDR3 is TGCGCCAGCAGTTGGTCTGCGGTCGTAGGAAATACGCAGTATTTT.

In its sample, this clone was seen once. The chain joins TRBV9 to TRBJ1-4, with 7 nucleotides matching TRBD1. The CDR3 totals 17 residues. V was clipped by 0 bases and J by 0 bases; unmatched bases: 5. Germline V gives CDR1 SGDLS, CDR2 YYNGEE. The CDR3: CASSVGQGYATNEKLFF. In DNA, the CDR3 is TGTGCCAGCAGCGTAGGACAGGGTTATGCAACTAATGAAAAACTGTTTTTT.

The chain employs TRBV2 and TRBJ2-1; D not resolved. The CDR3 sequence is 16 residues long. V lost 5 bases, J lost 1 base, and 15 bases lay in between. The germline V gene has CDR1 SNHLY and CDR2 FYNNEI. CDR3 sequence (DNA): TGTGCCAGCAGTCCTCGGAAACCGAAGTCCTACAATGAGCAGTTCTTC. As protein: CASSPRKPKSYNEQFF.

This sequence joins TRBV4-1 and TRBJ1-4, with TRBD1 identical over 7 bases. The CDR3 contains 17 residues. Germline assignment: CDR1 MGHRA and CDR2 YSYEKL. J was trimmed by 8 bases and V by 0 bases; bases with no gene match: 12. The DNA of the CDR3 is TGCGCCAGCAGCCAAGAAGGGACAGTCAATTTTGTCGAAAAACTGTTTTTT. This translates into CASSQEGTVNFVEKLFF.

The V call is TRBV20-1, the J call TRBJ2-1, with D perhaps TRBD2 (5 bases). Trimming removed 4 bases at V and 10 bases at J, with 11 bases between. The germline V gene encodes CDR1 DFQATT and CDR2 SNEGSKA (reference sequence). The CDR3 length is 11 residues. The CDR3 spells CSAKRDLEQFF. CDR3 DNA: TGCAGTGCTAAACGGGATCTAGAGCAGTTCTTC.

The CDR3, as DNA: TGTGCCAGCAGCCAACCCGCAGGGTTGACTGAAGCTTTCTTT. The encoded protein is CASSQPAGLTEAFF. V is TRBV9 and J is TRBJ1-1, with a possible D match to TRBD1 (5 bases). The germline V gene has CDR1 SGDLS and CDR2 YYNGEE. V shed 4 bases and J shed 5 bases, with 15 bases lying between them. The CDR3 has 14 residues.

The chain links TRBV4-2 to TRBJ2-7, with 8 bases aligning to TRBD1. The CDR3 is 17 amino acids. The germline V gene encodes CDR1 LGHNA and CDR2 YNFKEQ. After removal of 1 base from V and 4 bases from J, the junction contained 12 bases not matched to a gene. CDR3 sequence (DNA): TGTGCCAGCAGCCAAGTGTGGGACAGGCAGTCTAAGTACGAGCAGTACTTC. Translated: CASSQVWDRQSKYEQYF.

J is TRBJ2-7 and V is TRBV21-1; the table's D call, TRBD1, was not checked against the DNA. TRBV21-1 is a known pseudogene. This CDR3 region has 9 residues. The CDR3 loop is CASYNEQYF. CDR3 coding DNA: TGTGCCAGTTACAACGAGCAGTACTTC.

The DNA of the CDR3 is TGTGCCAGCATGAGAGCGGGAGTATATGAGCAGTTCTTC. It codes for CASMRAGVYEQFF. This rearrangement joins TRBV2 to TRBJ2-1, with 8 bases that match TRBD2. The CDR3 extends over 13 amino acids. CDR1 SNHLY and CDR2 FYNNEI come from the germline V gene. The junction had 7 bases not matched to a gene; V was cut back by 7 bases and J by 8 bases.